This entry lists 11 T cell receptor beta chains sequenced from one sample in a study of blood T cells in healthy people across ages. Using a J-beta primer mix together with a sample-barcoded 5' primer, a second PCR was run for about 6 to 11 cycles. TCRdb re-derived calls from the 5' RACE reads in MiXCR, one entry per CDR3 protein. The sample lists hundreds of thousands of distinct CDR3 sequences; about 30% were seen once. Sequenced sample: blood. The receptors here all came from a woman of 80 years or more in good health.

In its sample, this clonotype was seen many times. The chain links TRBV12-3 or TRBV12-4 to TRBJ2-1; 8 bases match TRBD1. V shed 6 bases, J shed 4 bases, and the junction held 14 bases outside the gene matches. The CDR3 consists of 17 residues. The CDR3 sequence: CASSPDLGQGAYNEQFF. CDR3 DNA sequence: TGTGCCAGCAGCCCAGATCTAGGTCAGGGGGCTTACAATGAGCAGTTCTTC.

The chain carries TRBV5-5 and TRBJ2-3; D tentatively fits TRBD1 or TRBD2 (5 bases each). Germline CDR1 SGHKS, CDR2 YYEKEE (reference sequence). CDR3 length equals 15 residues. The germline V and J ends were trimmed by 0 bases and 7 bases, with 15 bases remaining between them. The CDR3 nucleotides are TGTGCCAGCAGCTTGGAAGGGACGGTAGCTCATACGCAGTATTTT. This translates into CASSLEGTVAHTQYF. The full variable domain, rest sourced from reference TRBV5-5 and TRBJ2-3, is DAGVTQSPTHLIKTRGQQVTLRCSPISGHKSVSWYQQVLGQGPQFIFQYYEKEERGRGNFPDRFSARQFPNYSSELNVNALLLGDSALYLCASSLEGTVAHTQYFGPGTRLTVL.

At least ten counts were recorded for this clonotype. The rearrangement links TRBV3-1 to TRBJ1-6; D is ambiguous. This CDR3 spans 15 amino acids. Deletions cut 0 bases from V and 4 bases from J, with 7 bases between. Germline assignment: CDR1 LGHDT and CDR2 YNNKEL (reference sequence). CDR3 residues: CASSQDRIYNSPLHF. In DNA, the CDR3 is TGTGCCAGCAGCCAAGACAGGATTTATAATTCACCCCTCCACTTT.

The chain joins TRBV7-2 to TRBJ1-3; D is undetermined. The V gene lost 3 bases and the J gene lost 4 bases, with 16 bases spanning the gap. The CDR3 length is 16 residues. Germline V lookup: CDR1 SGHTA, CDR2 FQGNSA. This CDR3 is CASSLVPLGIGNTIYF. DNA for the CDR3: TGTGCCAGCAGCTTGGTTCCCCTGGGGATCGGAAACACCATATATTTT.

Regarding this clonotype: The CDR3 ends on some other residue instead of the conserved phenylalanine or tryptophan, so this is likely a read error. No DNA is shown, since the ends of the CDR3 on it are uncertain; the CDR3 is the one TCRdb lists. CDR3 protein: CSVEGGAFYGYTFGS. The chain uses TRBV29-1 and TRBJ2-1; no check of the table's D call, TRBD2, against the DNA was made. CDR1 and CDR2 from the germline V gene are SQVTM and ANQGSEA. The CDR3 is 15 residues long, ends included.

This rearrangement joins TRBV4-1 to TRBJ2-5, with D possibly TRBD2 on 6 matching bases. Near its end, the DNA agrees better with TRBJ2-7, so the J call may be wrong. This CDR3 has 17 amino acids. Looked up from germline, CDR1 is MGHRA and CDR2 is YSYEKL. The CDR3 sequence is CASSQGGGDPASYEQYF. DNA of the CDR3: TGCGCCAGCAGCCAAGGGGGCGGGGACCCGGCCTCCTACGAGCAGTACTTC.

Comments on this clonotype: One end of the junction varies from germline; a read error may be responsible. V usage is TRBV7-2 and J usage is TRBJ1-1; D ambiguous. The CDR3 contains 14 residues. Germline V gives CDR1 SGHTA, CDR2 FQGNSA. The CDR3 DNA is TGTGCCGGCAGCTTACTGAAGTTTTCGGATGAGGCTTTCTTT. This translates into CAGSLLKFSDEAFF.

The gene calls are TRBV20-1 and TRBJ2-4, with 7 bases identical to TRBD1. The J call may be faulty, since TRBJ2-7 better matches the DNA end. CDR1 DFQATT and CDR2 SNEGSKA come from the germline V gene (reference sequence). The CDR3 sequence is 14 residues long. CDR3 DNA: TGCAGTGGAGTCCGGGACAGCTCGTTGTACGAGCAGTACTTC. Protein: CSGVRDSSLYEQYF.

This clonotype occurred a few times. This chain connects TRBV18 to TRBJ1-4; D gene ambiguous. With 2 bases removed from V and 7 bases from J, the gap between germline ends came to 8 bases. Per the germline V gene, CDR1 is KGHSH and CDR2 is LQKENI. The CDR3 totals 13 residues. The CDR3 DNA sequence: TGTGCCAGCTCACCAGGTCACGGTGAAAAACTGTTTTTT. Its protein product is CASSPGHGEKLFF.

This clonotype was seen just once. This chain links TRBV10-3 with TRBJ1-5; 8 positions match TRBD1. J was trimmed by 6 bases and V by 0 bases; bases with no gene match: 7. Germline CDR1 and CDR2: ENHRY and SYGVKD. The CDR3 runs to 16 residues. CDR3 DNA: TGTGCCATCAGTGAGTCATCAGGGGGCCTGGTTCAGCCCCAGCATTTT. It translates to CAISESSGGLVQPQHF.

To note about this clonotype: This clone may be a read error of a much larger clone one base away. This chain uses TRBV7-2 with TRBJ1-5; D unclear. The V gene lost 2 bases and the J gene lost 0 bases, with 11 bases spanning the gap. CDR3 length equals 16 residues. The germline V gene has CDR1 SGHTA and CDR2 FQGNSA. This CDR3 reads CTSSLSLGSSNQPQHF. The CDR3 DNA is TGTACCAGCAGCTTAAGTTTAGGGAGTAGCAATCAGCCCCAGCATTTT.